The source of this TCR beta chain is a study of beta chain features in type 1 diabetes. Overall study context: Across all samples, roughly 99 million sorted cells were examined.

Only a few counts were recorded for this clone. Its antigen remains unknown. General study results and limits: Type 1 diabetes patients had moderately but significantly shorter TCRB CDR3s in all four CD4+ subsets.

A single heparinised blood sample, averaging roughly 110 mL, was obtained per donor. Via CD45RO/CCR7/CD25/CD127/CD95/CD27, cells of the CD4+ naive, central memory, regulatory and stem cell-like memory subsets were sorted. Purity (above 95%) was reached by all sorted populations. Of the isolated RNA, all was reverse transcribed, and so the sequenced material was expressed TCRB transcripts. Some clones are missing from TCRdb's copy, which holds only in-frame ones; the method was immunoSEQ multiplex PCR. The data hold over 150,000 clones, with 10% to 13% observed a single time. Material: central memory CD4+ T cells from blood. The receptor was isolated from a man aged 30 to 39 with type 1 diabetes.

The CDR3 sequence is CASSLTSGYTDTQYF. DNA for the CDR3: TGTGCCAGCAGCTTGACTAGCGGGTACACAGATACGCAGTATTTT. V is TRBV7-9 and J is TRBJ2-3; TRBD2 aligns across 10 bases. J lost 2 bases, V lost 3 bases, and 2 bases had no gene match. CDR1 and CDR2 from the germline V gene are SEHNR and FQNEAQ (reference sequence). The CDR3 spans 15 residues. Supplemented by reference TRBV7-9 and TRBJ2-3, the full variable domain reads DTGVSQNPRHKITKRGQNVTFRCDPISEHNRLYWYRQTLGQGPEFLTYFQNEAQLEKSRLLSDRFSAERPKGSFSTLEIQRTEQGDSAMYLCASSLTSGYTDTQYFGPGTRLTVL.